This is a list of T cell receptor beta chains from one sample in a study of CD8 T cells in Susac syndrome. TCRdb processed the immunoSEQ multiplex PCR reads anew with MiXCR; each CDR3 protein has one entry. Here the sample spans about 80,000 distinct CDR3 sequences, approximately 96% being singletons. Sequenced input: CD8+ T cells from PBMCs. The receptors were gathered from a human donor with Susac syndrome. The CDR3 runs from the conserved cysteine through the conserved F or W. D genes are given only for firm matches. Clone sizes are given selectively: once, few, many, or a class where the clone is expanded.

- | - | TRBJ2-7 | TRBV11-1 | CASSPAPPYEQYF | TGTGCCAGCAGCCCCGCGCCGCCCTACGAGCAGTACTTC
- | - | TRBJ1-5 | TRBV20-1 | CSARDFGTVDNQPQHF | TGCAGTGCTAGAGATTTCGGAACAGTGGACAATCAGCCCCAGCATTTT
- | TRBD1 | TRBJ1-1 | TRBV28 | CASSLWDRTAFF | TGTGCCAGCAGTTTATGGGACAGGACCGCTTTCTTT
once | - | TRBJ1-2 | TRBV7-6 | CASSLDPGPANYGYTF | TGTGCCAGCAGCTTAGATCCAGGGCCAGCTAACTATGGCTACACCTTC
- | TRBD1 | TRBJ2-5 | TRBV3-1 | CASSQVSRGAEDRETQYF | TGTGCCAGCAGCCAAGTATCCAGGGGCGCTGAGGACAGGGAGACCCAGTACTTC
- | - | TRBJ2-7 | TRBV14 | CASSQEGPPGQYF | TGTGCCAGCAGCCAAGAAGGACCACCCGGGCAGTACTTC
- | TRBD1 | TRBJ1-2 | TRBV30 | CAWSVQGADYGYTF | TGTGCCTGGAGCGTGCAGGGGGCGGACTATGGCTACACCTTC
- | TRBD1 | TRBJ1-2 | TRBV25-1 | CASRQGYGYTF | TGTGCCAGCAGACAGGGGTATGGCTACACCTTC
once | TRBD1 | TRBJ2-7 | TRBV28 | CASNWQGAFYEQYF | TGTGCCAGCAATTGGCAGGGGGCTTTCTACGAGCAGTACTTC
- | - | TRBJ2-3 | TRBV6-2/TRBV6-3 | CASSYLPGGRTDTQYF | TGTGCCAGCAGTTACCTCCCCGGCGGACGAACAGATACGCAGTATTTT
- | TRBD2 | TRBJ2-1 | TRBV7-9 | CASPKAGGRNEQFF | TGTGCCAGTCCTAAGGCGGGGGGGCGGAATGAGCAGTTCTTC
- | TRBD2 | TRBJ2-5 | TRBV9 | CASSPGAGGETQYF | TGTGCCAGCAGCCCCGGAGCGGGAGGAGAGACCCAGTACTTC
- | TRBD1 | TRBJ2-7 | TRBV28 | CASSAGTGREQYF | TGTGCCAGCAGTGCCGGGACAGGCCGCGAGCAGTACTTC
- | TRBD1 | TRBJ1-2 | TRBV15 | CATSRDRGDYGYTF | TGTGCCACCAGCAGGGACAGGGGCGACTATGGCTACACCTTC
- | TRBD1 | TRBJ1-2 | TRBV12-5 | CASAFGTANYGYTF | TGTGCTAGTGCCTTCGGGACAGCTAACTATGGCTACACCTTC
- | TRBD2 | TRBJ2-3 | TRBV20-1 | CSASGTSGGRDTQYF | TGCAGTGCTAGTGGGACTAGCGGGGGGAGAGATACGCAGTATTTT
- | TRBD1 | TRBJ1-4 | TRBV29-1 | CSVAGTGHGGYNEKLFF | TGCAGCGTAGCCGGGACAGGCCACGGCGGGTATAATGAAAAACTGTTTTTT
- | TRBD1 | TRBJ2-7 | TRBV7-9 | CASSKVGTDYEQYF | TGTGCCAGCAGCAAAGTCGGGACAGACTACGAGCAGTACTTC
- | TRBD1 | TRBJ2-5 | TRBV7-9 | CASSPSFRGKETQYF | TGTGCCAGCAGCCCCTCCTTCAGGGGGAAAGAGACCCAGTACTTC
- | TRBD2 | TRBJ2-7 | TRBV24-1 | CATSDSAGTYEQYF | TGTGCCACCAGTGATTCAGCGGGGACCTACGAGCAGTACTTC
- | - | TRBJ1-5 | TRBV6-2/TRBV6-3 | CASGDGPNQPQHF | TGTGCCAGCGGGGACGGACCCAATCAGCCCCAGCATTTT
- | - | TRBJ2-7 | TRBV25-1 | CASSLDGAAPYEQYF | TGTGCCAGCAGTCTAGACGGAGCCGCACCCTACGAGCAGTACTTC
- | - | TRBJ1-4 | TRBV2 | CASSGAGYREKLFF | TGTGCCAGCAGTGGCGCAGGGTATCGGGAAAAACTGTTTTTT
once | - | TRBJ1-2 | TRBV9 | CASSVGKGNYGYTF | TGTGCCAGCAGCGTAGGAAAGGGAAACTATGGCTACACCTTC
once | TRBD1 | TRBJ1-5 | TRBV12-5 | CASGTGLQPQHF | TGTGCTAGCGGGACAGGGCTTCAGCCCCAGCATTTT
- | TRBD1 | TRBJ1-1 | TRBV5-6 | CASSARDRSVTEAFF | TGTGCCAGCAGCGCCCGGGACAGATCTGTCACTGAAGCTTTCTTT
- | - | TRBJ2-7 | TRBV18 | CASSPLRLASYEQYF | TGTGCCAGCTCACCACTAAGGTTGGCGTCCTACGAGCAGTACTTC
- | - | TRBJ2-5 | TRBV28 | CASSLGDRLETQYF | TGTGCCAGCAGTTTGGGGGATCGGTTAGAGACCCAGTACTTC
- | - | TRBJ2-7 | TRBV9 | CASSVGDIAYEQYF | TGTGCCAGCAGCGTGGGGGACATAGCCTACGAGCAGTACTTC
- | TRBD2 | TRBJ2-5 | TRBV29-1 | CSVIREGPETQYF | TGCAGCGTTATCCGGGAGGGCCCAGAGACCCAGTACTTC